The entry below gives a single T cell receptor beta chain sequence along with its context. This entry comes from a study of cytomegalovirus exposure and HLA in healthy donors. Clones were read by immunoSEQ multiplex PCR, and TCRdb kept only the in-frame ones, dropping some. This table has about 240,000 clones, around 85% appearing once. V was trimmed by 6 bases and J by 2 bases, leaving 15 bases between them. Germline CDR1 reads ENHRY; CDR2 reads SYGVKD. The CDR3 runs to 15 residues. The source is a young woman in good health and CMV-seropositive. The chain employs TRBV10-3 and TRBJ2-3; TRBD2 might be the D (6 bases). The specimen sequenced was PBMCs. CDR3 in DNA: TGTGCCATCAGCCGTCGGGACTCCTCCACAGATACGCAGTATTTT. Translating gives CAISRRDSSTDTQYF.